One TCR beta chain is described in this entry. Additional DNA sequences in this sample encode the identical CDR3. The data are from a study of blood T cell repertoires in COVID-19. Study-level background: The origin of the acute and convalescent COVID-19 samples was the United States, Italy and Spain. PBMCs, B-cell-depleted T cells, or T cells provided the cDNA or gDNA that made up the material.

Methods used by the authors: Reference gene primer amplification gave nucleated cell count estimates. Sequencing was performed with immunoSEQ multiplex PCR; in TCRdb, only in-frame clones are kept and a portion is missing. V, J and clone size derive from that table, while D and trimming were established from the DNA sequence. The sample records under 250,000 clones, 70% to 90% being singletons. Germline-derived CDR1 and CDR2 are SQVTM and ANQGSEA. The CDR3 is 10 amino acids. Between the trimmed V and J ends, which lost 5 bases and 5 bases, there was a span of 6 bases. This clonotype was sampled from a man between 18 and 35 years old with active or convalescent COVID-19. The J gene is TRBJ1-1, the V gene TRBV29-1; D remains unclear. What was sequenced was peripheral blood. In nucleotides, the CDR3 is TGCAGCGTTCAGGTAACTGAAGCTTTCTTT. Residues: CSVQVTEAFF. Supplemented by reference TRBV29-1 and TRBJ1-1, the full variable domain reads SAVISQKPSRDICQRGTSLTIQCQVDSQVTMMFWYRQQPGQSLTLIATANQGSEATYESGFVIDKFPISRPNLTFSTLTVSNMSPEDSSIYLCSVQVTEAFFGQGTRLTVV.